This entry is about one T cell receptor beta chain. Its antigen remains undetermined. No much larger clone is present one base from it, and per-base qualities are unavailable. The data originate from a study of T cell responses to AZD1222 COVID-19 vaccine (dated by TCRdb to the early 2020s). Background on the whole study: AZD1222 recipients whose second dose came at about 4 weeks and those whose second dose came at about 12 weeks were combined into one group, since spike-specific TCR depth and breadth did not differ between the two schedules. TCR sequencing was performed for some 250 trial participants, of whom around 200 were given two doses of AZD1222 and 26 were given two doses of MenACWY control vaccine. Trial participants were enrolled by age into 18-55, 56-69 and 70-plus year subgroups, with about 150, 28 and 57 TCR-sequenced participants respectively.

What the authors observed across the whole study: Because no day 14 peak-response samples were available, repertoires were characterized only after the peak T cell response. Participants were mostly white British, with more females than males. The authors suggested clonal diversity may have been underestimated. Vaccine-associated CD4 TCRs spanned the whole spike protein, with dominant responses in regions 160-218 and 743-854. In the small 56-69-year group, the increase in depth fell short of significance, most likely because of low power. Reportedly, almost half of the unique spike-specific TCRs recognized epitopes lying outside the regions that are mutated in the B.1.351 and B.1.1.7 variants. Only five to seven AZD1222 recipients were SARS-CoV-2 seropositive at baseline, limiting conclusions about previously exposed vaccinees. A significant rise in spike-specific TCR breadth and depth was observed after two AZD1222 doses relative to day 0 and relative to MenACWY recipients.

The CDR3 regions of human TCRbeta chains were subjected to immunosequencing. In the paper's pipeline: Repertoire TCRs were checked for matches against a reference library of SARS-CoV-2-specific TCRs that had been generated using the MIRA antigen-specificity platform. Breadth was defined as the fraction of unique TCRs that were SARS-CoV-2-associated, and depth was defined as the fraction of total T cells that were SARS-CoV-2-associated. Using the MIRA data, each spike-specific TCR was mapped to the spike region that the TCR reacts to and placed in a CD4 or CD8 class. Log10-transformed breadth and depth values were compared by one-way ANOVA with Sidak's multiple comparisons tests. The table comes from immuneACCESS by way of TCRdb, which keeps in-frame sequences with V and J called. Part of the clones is missing from these tables; in studies checked, under half for an unresolved V gene and the rest for unknown reasons. For V, J and clone size, that table is used; D and trimming come from the DNA. For this sample the table gives roughly 150,000 clones, of which approximately 90% were detected only once. The ten largest clones represent approximately 1.8% of the sample.

CDR1 SGHTA and CDR2 FQGNSA are derived from the germline V gene. The CDR3 goes from the cysteine to the phenylalanine over 15 residues. Only the CDR3 portion is preserved as DNA: 45 bases, with reading frame beginning at the first base. V and J lose 1 base and 3 bases, and a span of 11 bases separates them. Per the publication, the time point label means: baseline before first vaccination. The vaccinee samples were drawn from two UK trials, COV001 and COV002, one of which was a single-blind randomized controlled phase 2/3 trial testing AZD1222 (ChAdOx1 nCoV-19) in healthy adults. Trial participant PBMC samples were collected at day 0 and day 28 after the second dose for TCRbeta chain sequencing.

The material was peripheral blood, obtained on day 0 of AZD1222 vaccination. This clonotype was obtained from an adult in good health. The V gene is TRBV7-2 and the J gene is TRBJ2-3; the best D guess is TRBD2, with 6 bases matching. The CDR3 protein sequence reads: CASSLEVGRTDTQYF. The DNA sequence reads TGTGCCAGCAGCTTAGAAGTAGGGAGGACAGATACGCAGTATTTT.